The 26 T cell receptor beta chains in this list originate from one sample, sequenced in a study of T cells expressing NK-cell markers. TCRdb re-analyzed the 5' RACE reads; it lists each CDR3 protein once, without DNA. Its listing shows some 450,000 distinct CDR3 sequences. Sequencing was done on a sample of blood T cells: a sorted CD56 or NKG2C T cell subset, CD4+ or CD8+ T cells, or bulk PBMC T cells (not recorded which). Receptors were obtained from a woman aged 18 to 75 in good health.

This chain joins TRBV27 and TRBJ2-5; TCRdb calls TRBD1, which cannot be checked without DNA. Germline loops: CDR1 MNHEY, CDR2 SMNVEV (reference sequence). The CDR3 has 15 amino acids. CDR3 residues: CASSFFTRAGETQYF.

The J gene is TRBJ2-7, the V gene TRBV2. Germline values: CDR1 SNHLY, CDR2 FYNNEI. The CDR3 extends over 11 amino acids. The chain's CDR3 is CASSNSYEQYF.

CDR3 region: CASSLDPTKNIQYF. The rearrangement links TRBV5-1 to TRBJ2-4. Per the germline V gene, CDR1 is SGHRS and CDR2 is YFSETQ. The CDR3 length is 14 residues.

The rearrangement uses TRBV4-3 and TRBJ2-1; no DNA is available, so the TRBD1 call from TCRdb remains unchecked. This CDR3 comprises 17 residues. Per the germline V gene, CDR1 is LGHNA and CDR2 is YSLEER. The CDR3 sequence is CASSQEIPGPPYNEQFF.

The gene calls are TRBV7-2 and TRBJ2-1; absent DNA, TCRdb's TRBD1 call cannot be checked. Per germline, CDR1 SGHTA and CDR2 FQGNSA. This CDR3 has 14 amino acids. CDR3 sequence: CASTKTWGLNEQFF.

This chain uses TRBV4-3 with TRBJ2-1; there is no DNA to check the TCRdb D call of TRBD2. Germline V CDR1 and CDR2: LGHNA, YSLEER. The CDR3 has 19 amino acids. The CDR3 region is CASSQPRGLAGAPLNEQFF.

This CDR3 reads CAWSRRDGEQYF. The rearrangement joins TRBV30 to TRBJ2-7; the TCRdb call, TRBD2, lacks DNA for checking. The CDR3 extends over 12 amino acids. In germline, CDR1 is GTSNPN, CDR2 SVGIG (reference sequence).

The V gene is TRBV6-1, the J gene TRBJ1-6; TCRdb lists TRBD1, though no DNA is available to test this call. The CDR3 runs 15 residues. The germline gives CDR1 MNHNS, CDR2 SASEGT. The CDR3 is CAGSGPGSYNSPLHF.

The chain joins TRBV29-1 to TRBJ2-1; absent DNA, TCRdb's TRBD2 call cannot be checked. The CDR3 has 14 amino acids. Germline V gene lookup returns CDR1 SQVTM and CDR2 ANQGSEA. CDR3 sequence: CSVISGKSPNEQFF.

This chain uses TRBV28 with TRBJ1-5; the D call of TRBD1 rests on TCRdb alone, since no DNA is present to check it. From germline, CDR1 is MDHEN and CDR2 SYDVKM. This CDR3 has 13 residues. The CDR3 sequence is CASAGGAEQPQHF.

J is TRBJ1-2 and V is TRBV15; the TRBD1 assignment by TCRdb is unverifiable without DNA. This CDR3 has 17 amino acids. Germline assignment: CDR1 LNHNV and CDR2 YYDKDF (reference sequence). CDR3 loop: CATSRAKGQTSNYGYTF.

J is TRBJ2-1 and V is TRBV11-2; the D call from TCRdb, TRBD2, cannot be confirmed without DNA. The CDR3 is 19 residues long. In germline, CDR1 is SGHAT, CDR2 FQNNGV. The CDR3 reads CASSLVTSGGTGSYNEQFF.

This chain connects TRBV29-1 to TRBJ1-4; the TCRdb call, TRBD1, lacks DNA for checking. The germline V gene has CDR1 SQVTM and CDR2 ANQGSEA. The CDR3 has 15 amino acids. The CDR3 reads CSVAFDDRNGEKLFF.

The chain employs TRBV12-3 or TRBV12-4 and TRBJ1-2. The CDR3 runs to 13 residues. The CDR3 sequence is CASSPSPAYGYTF.

CDR3 loop: CASSFGGPGDTQYF. The chain carries TRBV7-2 and TRBJ2-3; checking the TCRdb D call of TRBD1 is not possible without DNA. The CDR3 consists of 14 residues. Germline CDR1 and CDR2: SGHTA and FQGNSA.

The V call is TRBV29-1, the J call TRBJ2-4; checking the TCRdb D call of TRBD1 is not possible without DNA. Per germline, CDR1 SQVTM and CDR2 ANQGSEA. This CDR3 comprises 16 residues. This CDR3 reads CSVEDDRALAKNIQYF.

The chain joins TRBV4-3 to TRBJ2-1; TCRdb designates TRBD1, a call that cannot be tested without DNA. Germline values: CDR1 LGHNA, CDR2 YSLEER. The CDR3 is 14 amino acids. Here the CDR3 reads CASSQGTGDNEQFF.

This chain links TRBV5-6 with TRBJ2-5. CDR1 and CDR2 from the germline V gene are SGHDT and YYEEEE. This CDR3 has 15 residues. CDR3 protein: CASSSLLPDGGTQYF. Based on the CDR3 plus reference TRBV5-6 and TRBJ2-5, the full variable domain is DAGVTQSPTHLIKTRGQQVTLRCSPKSGHDTVSWYQQALGQGPQFIFQYYEEEERQRGNFPDRFSGHQFPNYSSELNVNALLLGDSALYLCASSSLLPDGGTQYFGPGTRLLVL.

This chain connects TRBV27 to TRBJ2-1. The CDR3 covers 15 residues. Germline CDR1 reads MNHEY; CDR2 reads SMNVEV (reference sequence). The CDR3 spells CASSDRGSSYNEQFF.

This chain links TRBV29-1 with TRBJ2-6. Germline-derived CDR1 and CDR2 are SQVTM and ANQGSEA. This CDR3 comprises 14 residues. The CDR3 region is CSIDSSSGANVLTF.

The chain is built from TRBV29-1 and TRBJ2-2; the D call of TRBD1 rests on TCRdb alone, since no DNA is present to check it. The length of the CDR3 is 14 residues. The V gene's germline CDR1 is SQVTM and CDR2 ANQGSEA. The CDR3 protein is CSVDLGVGTGELFF.

CDR3: CASSRRRENQPQHF. The chain uses TRBV5-6 and TRBJ1-5. The CDR3 length is 14 residues. CDR1 is SGHDT, CDR2 YYEEEE, per germline. Supplemented by reference TRBV5-6 and TRBJ1-5, the full variable domain reads DAGVTQSPTHLIKTRGQQVTLRCSPKSGHDTVSWYQQALGQGPQFIFQYYEEEERQRGNFPDRFSGHQFPNYSSELNVNALLLGDSALYLCASSRRRENQPQHFGDGTRLSIL.

The chain employs TRBV18 and TRBJ2-5; TCRdb reports TRBD2, a call that lacks DNA to check it against. Germline values: CDR1 KGHSH, CDR2 LQKENI. This CDR3 has 15 residues. The CDR3 is CASSPTRGKQETQYF.

The rearrangement uses TRBV15 and TRBJ2-1. Germline V gives CDR1 LNHNV, CDR2 YYDKDF (reference sequence). This CDR3 has 12 amino acids. CDR3 protein: CATSTSYNEQFF. The variable domain in full, with the rest retrieved from reference TRBV15 and TRBJ2-1, is DAMVIQNPRYQVTQFGKPVTLSCSQTLNHNVMYWYQQKSSQAPKLLFHYYDKDFNNEADTPDNFQSRRPNTSFCFLDIRSPGLGDTAMYLCATSTSYNEQFFGPGTRLTVL.

This chain connects TRBV20-1 to TRBJ1-2. Per germline, CDR1 DFQATT and CDR2 SNEGSKA (reference sequence). The CDR3 runs to 12 residues. CDR3 amino acids: CRPLRTIDGYTF.

J is TRBJ1-6 and V is TRBV5-5; TCRdb returns TRBD1, unconfirmable since there is no DNA. The CDR3 spans 15 residues. CDR1 is SGHKS and CDR2 is YYEKEE in the germline V gene (reference sequence). CDR3 residues: CASSPWGRENSPLHF.